The 11 T cell receptor beta chains below all came from one sample that was sequenced in a study of T cells in Graves' hyperthyroidism and ophthalmopathy. RNA transcripts provided the source from which TCR beta CDR3 regions were amplified. Primed by the HTBI set, a first-round RT-PCR was run on the TCR CDR3. TCRdb redid the calling of the multiplex PCR reads with MiXCR, one entry per CDR3 protein. The repertoire consists of about 640,000 distinct CDR3 sequences, with less than 25% occurring once and the leading ten covering about 35%. Sequences were obtained from blood. These receptor sequences come from a man aged 25-40 years with Graves' ophthalmopathy.

There are many counts of this clonotype. The chain has TRBV20-1 and TRBJ2-7; 11 nucleotides line up with TRBD2. The CDR3 has 14 amino acids. Trimming at V came to 6 bases and at J to 2 bases, leaving 6 bases not matched to a gene. The V gene's germline CDR1 is DFQATT and CDR2 SNEGSKA (reference sequence). The CDR3 spells CSAGLAGRAYEQYF. The CDR3 coding sequence is TGCAGTGCCGGACTAGCGGGTAGGGCCTACGAGCAGTACTTC.

About this clonotype itself: Given a much more abundant clone one base away, this may be a read error. The rearrangement links TRBV5-5 to TRBJ2-7, with D possibly being TRBD2 (7 bases). Germline assignment: CDR1 SGHKS and CDR2 YYEKEE (reference sequence). CDR3 length equals 16 residues. Between the trimmed V and J ends, which lost 7 bases and 3 bases, there was a span of 23 bases. DNA for the CDR3: TGTGCCAGCGCCACCTATGCGGGGGCAGCCTACTACGAGCAGTACTTC. Translation gives CASATYAGAAYYEQYF.

V usage is TRBV7-9 and J usage is TRBJ2-1; TRBD2 might be the D (5 bases). The germline gives CDR1 SEHNR, CDR2 FQNEAQ (reference sequence). The V and J ends lost 5 bases and 4 bases respectively, with 18 bases between them. The CDR3 is 16 residues long. The CDR3 is CASSRRTGTAYNEQFF. In nucleotides, the CDR3 is TGTGCCAGCAGCCGCCGGACTGGAACCGCATACAATGAGCAGTTCTTC. The variable domain in full, with the rest retrieved from reference TRBV7-9 and TRBJ2-1, is DTGVSQNPRHKITKRGQNVTFRCDPISEHNRLYWYRQTLGQGPEFLTYFQNEAQLEKSRLLSDRFSAERPKGSFSTLEIQRTEQGDSAMYLCASSRRTGTAYNEQFFGPGTRLTVL.

A few counts support this clonotype. This sequence joins TRBV28 and TRBJ2-3; no firm D call. In germline, CDR1 is MDHEN, CDR2 SYDVKM. The V and J ends lost 6 bases and 2 bases respectively, with 12 bases between them. The CDR3 spans 14 residues. The CDR3 DNA sequence: TGTGCCAGCAGCACAATCCCCCACACAGATACGCAGTATTTT. Amino acids: CASSTIPHTDTQYF.

The table lists this clonotype with many counts. The chain recombines TRBV2 with TRBJ2-1; D may be TRBD2 (6 bases). There are 15 residues in the CDR3. Trimming removed 6 bases from V and 0 bases from J, with 12 bases in between. Germline CDR1 is SNHLY and CDR2 is FYNNEI. CDR3 region: CASRADGSSYNEQFF. Here the CDR3 DNA reads TGTGCCAGCAGGGCGGACGGGAGCTCCTACAATGAGCAGTTCTTC.

In this sample, this clonotype turned up many times. The V and J genes are TRBV5-1 and TRBJ2-5, with TRBD2 matching over 11 bases. Germline lookup yields CDR1 SGHRS and CDR2 YFSETQ. The CDR3 covers 15 residues. The junction had 5 bases not matched to a gene; V was cut back by 2 bases and J by 5 bases. CDR3 sequence (DNA): TGCGCCAGCAGCTTCGGGACTAGCGGAGGGGAGACCCAGTACTTC. It translates to CASSFGTSGGETQYF.

This chain joins TRBV25-1 and TRBJ2-5; 11 bases are a match to TRBD2. With 2 bases clipped from V and 2 bases from J, the junction kept 7 bases outside the gene matches. From germline, CDR1 is MGHDK and CDR2 SYGVNS. CDR3 size: 17 residues. The CDR3: CASSEGVLAGGQETQYF. The DNA for the CDR3 is TGTGCCAGCAGTGAAGGGGTTTTAGCGGGAGGGCAAGAGACCCAGTACTTC.

The sample holds many counts of this clonotype. The V gene is TRBV5-1, the J gene TRBJ2-2; D may be TRBD2 (5 bases). The CDR3 covers 14 residues. V was shortened by 9 bases and J by 0 bases, with 12 bases between the two germline ends. CDR1 is SGHRS and CDR2 is YFSETQ in the germline V gene. DNA of the CDR3: TGCGCCACACGAACGGGAACGAACACCGGGGAGCTGTTTTTT. Translation gives CATRTGTNTGELFF.

V and J are TRBV5-1 and TRBJ1-1, with a weak D call TRBD1 (6 bases). With 4 bases removed from V and 2 bases from J, the gap between germline ends came to 18 bases. The CDR3 totals 16 residues. Germline assignment: CDR1 SGHRS and CDR2 YFSETQ. The CDR3 region has the DNA TGCGCCAGCAGCCAAGAATGGGGGCAGGCTAACACTGAAGCTTTCTTT. This sequence encodes CASSQEWGQANTEAFF. Drawing the rest from reference TRBV5-1 and TRBJ1-1, the complete variable domain is KAGVTQTPRYLIKTRGQQVTLSCSPISGHRSVSWYQQTPGQGLQFLFEYFSETQRNKGNFPGRFSGRQFSNSRSEMNVSTLELGDSALYLCASSQEWGQANTEAFFGQGTRLTVV.

In its sample, this clonotype was seen a few times. The chain employs TRBV6-9 and TRBJ2-2; D gene uncertain. The CDR3 length is 13 residues. From germline, CDR1 is MNHGY and CDR2 SVAAGI. The V end lost 8 bases, the J end lost 6 bases, and 13 bases lay between the germline ends. CDR3 residues: CASLTKSSGELFF. Written as DNA, the CDR3 is TGTGCCAGCCTGACCAAGTCCTCCGGGGAGCTGTTTTTT.

V usage is TRBV11-3 and J usage is TRBJ2-4; 11 nucleotides agree with TRBD2. The V segment lost 3 bases and the J segment 11 bases; nucleotides outside the gene matches: 21. Germline lookup yields CDR1 SGHNT and CDR2 YENEEA. This CDR3 is built from 19 residues. The CDR3: CASSFEFLAGGGGGTVQYF. The CDR3 DNA reads TGTGCCAGCAGCTTTGAGTTCCTAGCGGGAGGAGGGGGGGGAACCGTTCAGTACTTC.